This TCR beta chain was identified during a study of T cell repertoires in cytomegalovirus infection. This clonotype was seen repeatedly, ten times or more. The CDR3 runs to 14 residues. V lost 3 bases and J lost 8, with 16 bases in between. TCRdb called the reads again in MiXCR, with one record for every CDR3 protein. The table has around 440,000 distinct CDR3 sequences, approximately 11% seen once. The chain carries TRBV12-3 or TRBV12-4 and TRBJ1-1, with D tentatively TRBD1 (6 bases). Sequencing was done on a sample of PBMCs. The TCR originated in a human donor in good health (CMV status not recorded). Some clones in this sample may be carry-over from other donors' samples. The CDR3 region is CASSLVGGEVEAFF. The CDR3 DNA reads TGTGCCAGCAGTTTGGTGGGGGGCGAAGTAGAAGCTTTCTTT.